This T cell receptor (beta chain) was identified in a study of early T cells in non-severe SARS-CoV-2 infection. The sample holds many counts of this clonotype. TCRdb reprocessed the 5' RACE reads via MiXCR and lists one record per CDR3 protein. This table holds fewer than 130,000 distinct CDR3 sequences, roughly an eighth found once. Germline values: CDR1 SGHTA, CDR2 FQGTGA. The CDR3 extends over 16 amino acids. V dropped 3 bases and J dropped 1 base, with 12 bases sitting between them. The clonotype originates from an adult who was a healthcare worker with PCR-confirmed SARS-CoV-2 infection or an uninfected control (not recorded which). The source was whole blood, collected at baseline. The rearrangement uses TRBV7-3 and TRBJ2-2, with no clear D. CDR3 DNA: TGTGCCAGCAGCTTCGTCGAGACTCTGAACACCGGGGAGCTGTTTTTT. Protein sequence: CASSFVETLNTGELFF.